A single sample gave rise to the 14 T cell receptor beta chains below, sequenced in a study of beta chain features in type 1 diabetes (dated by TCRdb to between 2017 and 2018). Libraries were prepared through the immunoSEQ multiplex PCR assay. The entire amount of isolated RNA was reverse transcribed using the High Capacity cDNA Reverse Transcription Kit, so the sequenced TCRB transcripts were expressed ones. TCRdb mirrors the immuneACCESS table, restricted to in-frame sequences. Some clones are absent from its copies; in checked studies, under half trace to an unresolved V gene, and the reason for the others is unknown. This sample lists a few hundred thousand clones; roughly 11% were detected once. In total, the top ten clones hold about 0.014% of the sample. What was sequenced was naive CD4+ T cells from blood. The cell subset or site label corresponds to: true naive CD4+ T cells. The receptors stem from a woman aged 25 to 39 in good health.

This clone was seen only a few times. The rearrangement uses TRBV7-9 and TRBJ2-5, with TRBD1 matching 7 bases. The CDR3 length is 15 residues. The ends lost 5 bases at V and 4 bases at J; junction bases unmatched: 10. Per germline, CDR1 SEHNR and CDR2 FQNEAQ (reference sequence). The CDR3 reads CASSTGQALIETQYF. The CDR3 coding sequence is TGTGCCAGCAGCACCGGACAGGCCTTAATAGAGACCCAGTACTTC.

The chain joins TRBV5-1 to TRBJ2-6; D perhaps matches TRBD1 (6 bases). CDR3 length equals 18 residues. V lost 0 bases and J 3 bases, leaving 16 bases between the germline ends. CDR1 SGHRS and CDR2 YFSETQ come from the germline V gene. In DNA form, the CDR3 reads TGCGCCAGCAGCTTGGTTGGCAGGGGCCCGAGTGGGGCCAACGTCCTGACTTTC. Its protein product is CASSLVGRGPSGANVLTF.

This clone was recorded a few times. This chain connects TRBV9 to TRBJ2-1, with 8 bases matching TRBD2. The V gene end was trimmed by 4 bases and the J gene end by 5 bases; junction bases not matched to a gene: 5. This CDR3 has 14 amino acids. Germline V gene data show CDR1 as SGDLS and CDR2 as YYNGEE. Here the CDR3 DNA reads TGTGCCAGCAGCCCCCGGGGGGGGGACAATGAGCAGTTCTTC. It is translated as CASSPRGGDNEQFF.

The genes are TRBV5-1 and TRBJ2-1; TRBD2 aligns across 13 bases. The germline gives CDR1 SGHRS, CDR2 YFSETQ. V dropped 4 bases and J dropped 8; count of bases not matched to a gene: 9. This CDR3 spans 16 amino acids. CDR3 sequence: CASSPRTSGSGDEQFF. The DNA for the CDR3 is TGCGCCAGCAGCCCTCGGACTAGCGGGAGTGGGGATGAGCAGTTCTTC. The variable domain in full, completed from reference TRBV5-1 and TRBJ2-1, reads KAGVTQTPRYLIKTRGQQVTLSCSPISGHRSVSWYQQTPGQGLQFLFEYFSETQRNKGNFPGRFSGRQFSNSRSEMNVSTLELGDSALYLCASSPRTSGSGDEQFFGPGTRLTVL.

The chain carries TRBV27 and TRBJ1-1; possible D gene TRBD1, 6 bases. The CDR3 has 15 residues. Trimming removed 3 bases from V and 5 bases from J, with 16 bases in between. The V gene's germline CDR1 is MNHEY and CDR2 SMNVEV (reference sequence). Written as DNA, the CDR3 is TGTGCCAGCAGTTTGGACAGTGAAATCTGGACTGAAGCTTTCTTT. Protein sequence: CASSLDSEIWTEAFF.

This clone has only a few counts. In nucleotides, the CDR3 is TGTGCCAGTAGTTTCGACAGGGGGGGCAATCAGCCCCAGCATTTT. Amino acids: CASSFDRGGNQPQHF. The chain employs TRBV19 and TRBJ1-5; TRBD1 aligns across 9 bases. From germline, CDR1 is LNHDA and CDR2 SQIVND (reference sequence). CDR3 size: 15 residues. V gave up 5 bases and J gave up 2 bases; unmatched junction bases: 4.

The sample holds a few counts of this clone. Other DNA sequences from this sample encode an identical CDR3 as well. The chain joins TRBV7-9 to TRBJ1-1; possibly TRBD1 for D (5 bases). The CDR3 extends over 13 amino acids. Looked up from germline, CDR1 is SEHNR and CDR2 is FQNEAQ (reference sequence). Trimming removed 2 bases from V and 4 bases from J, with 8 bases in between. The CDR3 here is CASSLTGGTEAFF. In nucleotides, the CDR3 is TGTGCCAGCAGCTTAACCGGGGGCACTGAAGCTTTCTTT.

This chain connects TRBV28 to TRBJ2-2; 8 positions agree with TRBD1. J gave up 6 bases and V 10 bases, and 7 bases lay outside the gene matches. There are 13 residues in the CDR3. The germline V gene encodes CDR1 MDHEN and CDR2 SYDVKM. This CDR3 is CATGQGWAGELFF. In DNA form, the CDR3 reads TGTGCCACCGGACAGGGATGGGCCGGGGAGCTGTTTTTT.

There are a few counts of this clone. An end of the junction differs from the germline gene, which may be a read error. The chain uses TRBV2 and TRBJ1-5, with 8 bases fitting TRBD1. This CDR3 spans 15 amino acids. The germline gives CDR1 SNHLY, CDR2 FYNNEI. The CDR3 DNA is TGTGCCAGCAGGTTCCTTGCAGGGGGCAACCAGCCCCAGCATTTT. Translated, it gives CASRFLAGGNQPQHF.

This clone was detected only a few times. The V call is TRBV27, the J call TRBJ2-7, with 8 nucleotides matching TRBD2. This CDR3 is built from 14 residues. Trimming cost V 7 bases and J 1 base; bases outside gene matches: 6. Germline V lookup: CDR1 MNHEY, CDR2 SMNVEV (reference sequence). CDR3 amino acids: CASKPGLESYEQYF. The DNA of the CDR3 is TGTGCCAGCAAACCGGGACTAGAGTCCTACGAGCAGTACTTC.

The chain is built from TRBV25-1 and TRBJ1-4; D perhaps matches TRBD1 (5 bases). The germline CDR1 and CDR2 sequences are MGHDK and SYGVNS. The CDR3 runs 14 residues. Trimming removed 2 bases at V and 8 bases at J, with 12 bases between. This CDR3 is CASSEGGIQEKLFF. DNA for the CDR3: TGTGCCAGCAGTGAAGGGGGGATACAGGAAAAACTGTTTTTT.

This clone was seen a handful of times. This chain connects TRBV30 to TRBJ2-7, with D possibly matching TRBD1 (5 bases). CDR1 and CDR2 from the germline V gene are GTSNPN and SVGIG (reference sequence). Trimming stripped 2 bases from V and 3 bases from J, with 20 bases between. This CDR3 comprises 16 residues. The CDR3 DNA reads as TGTGCCTGGAGTCCCCCTATCGGCAGGGCCAACTACGAGCAGTACTTC. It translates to CAWSPPIGRANYEQYF.

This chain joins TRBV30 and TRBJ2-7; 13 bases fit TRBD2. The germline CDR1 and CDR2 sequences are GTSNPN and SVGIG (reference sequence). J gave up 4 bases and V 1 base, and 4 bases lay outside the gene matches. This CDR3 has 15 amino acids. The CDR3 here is CAWSGTSGSTYEQYF. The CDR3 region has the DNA TGTGCCTGGAGTGGGACTAGCGGGAGTACTTACGAGCAGTACTTC.

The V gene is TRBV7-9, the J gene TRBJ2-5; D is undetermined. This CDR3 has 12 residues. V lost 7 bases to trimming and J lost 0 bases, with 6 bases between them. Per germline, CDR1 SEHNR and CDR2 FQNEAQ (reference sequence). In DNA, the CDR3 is TGTGCCAGCACCCAAAACCAAGAGACCCAGTACTTC. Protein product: CASTQNQETQYF.